This T cell receptor beta chain appears in the sequencing data of a study of beta chain features in type 1 diabetes. Study-wide points: Among all four CD4+ subsets, Type 1 diabetes patients had TCRB CDR3s that were moderately but significantly shorter. For TCRB rearrangement, an influence of HLA type remained unresolved here.

As every portion of the isolated RNA was reverse transcribed, the sequencing read expressed TCRB transcripts. Here immunoSEQ multiplex PCR was the method, and the copy in TCRdb shows in-frame clones only, minus some. The sample carries 250,000 to 350,000 clones, around 10% recorded once. This clone was counted between two and nine times. What it binds is unknown. Germline CDR1 and CDR2: SGHTA and FQGNSA. V was shortened by 1 base and J by 6 bases, with 7 bases between the two germline ends. There are 12 residues in the CDR3. The chain uses TRBV7-2 and TRBJ2-7, with D hard to call. The sequenced sample consisted of naive CD4+ T cells from blood. The TCR originated in a woman aged 30 to 39 in good health. CDR3 DNA: TGTGCCAGCAGCTTAGTTGCGCTCGAGCAGTACTTC. Translating it yields CASSLVALEQYF.